This passage covers 27 T cell receptor beta chains from one sample sequenced in a study of blood T cell repertoires in COVID-19. Clones were sequenced by immunoSEQ multiplex PCR, and TCRdb holds only the in-frame ones, with some missing. The sample consists of 100,000 to 150,000 clones, about 79% of them appearing once. The sample was peripheral blood. Receptors were obtained from a man in his forties or fifties with active or convalescent COVID-19.

This clone has just one count. This chain joins TRBV24-1 and TRBJ2-1; 9 bases map to TRBD1. The CDR3 is made up of 14 amino acids. V was clipped by 7 bases and J by 5 bases; unmatched bases: 5. Germline CDR1 is KGHDR and CDR2 is SFDVKD. CDR3 in amino acids: CATRGTGMNNEQFF. The CDR3 nucleotides read TGTGCCACCAGGGGGACAGGGATGAACAATGAGCAGTTCTTC.

The chain links TRBV7-2 to TRBJ2-5, with unresolved D. Trimming stripped 5 bases from V and 5 bases from J, with 15 bases between. The germline gives CDR1 SGHTA, CDR2 FQGNSA. The CDR3 consists of 14 residues. CDR3 amino acids: CASSAARPGETQYF. The CDR3 DNA follows: TGTGCCAGCAGCGCGGCCCGCCCCGGGGAGACCCAGTACTTC.

The chain combines TRBV12-3 or TRBV12-4 with TRBJ1-1, with unresolved D. The CDR3 has 11 residues. Trimming stripped 5 bases from V and 6 bases from J, with 7 bases between. DNA of the CDR3: TGTGCCAGCAGTAAGAGGGCTGAAGCTTTCTTT. It translates to CASSKRAEAFF.

The gene calls are TRBV7-2 and TRBJ1-2; possibly TRBD1 for D (6 bases). This CDR3 region has 13 residues. The germline V gene has CDR1 SGHTA and CDR2 FQGNSA. V shed 1 base and J shed 5 bases, with 8 bases lying between them. The CDR3: CASSLGTAYGYTF. CDR3 in DNA: TGTGCCAGCAGCTTAGGGACAGCTTATGGCTACACCTTC.

V usage is TRBV7-2 and J usage is TRBJ1-2, with D perhaps TRBD1 (5 bases). Germline V gene sequence: CDR1 SGHTA, CDR2 FQGNSA. CDR3 length: 16 residues. V lost 1 base and J 3 bases, leaving 15 bases between the germline ends. The CDR3 is CASSLEGRADHYGYTF. As DNA, the CDR3 is TGTGCCAGCAGCTTAGAGGGGAGGGCAGACCACTATGGCTACACCTTC.

The genes are TRBV28 and TRBJ1-6; D is possibly TRBD1 (5 bases). The CDR3 totals 16 residues. CDR1 is MDHEN, CDR2 SYDVKM, per germline. The V end was cut by 3 bases, the J end by 10 bases, with 19 bases between. CDR3 sequence (DNA): TGTGCCAGCAGTTTGGGGCCCGGGGGGTCGTACTCACCCCTCCACTTT. Translated, it gives CASSLGPGGSYSPLHF.

The J gene is TRBJ2-7, the V gene TRBV29-1; TRBD1 aligns across 9 bases. The CDR3 contains 16 residues. The germline V gene has CDR1 SQVTM and CDR2 ANQGSEA. Trimming took 6 bases from V and 0 from J; bases not matched to a gene: 12. This chain's CDR3 is CSVPYRDRDHSYEQYF. CDR3 nucleotide sequence: TGCAGCGTCCCCTACCGGGACAGGGACCACTCCTACGAGCAGTACTTC.

The V and J genes are TRBV19 and TRBJ2-2; D may be TRBD2 (6 bases). V lost 0 bases and J 5 bases, leaving 10 bases between the germline ends. The CDR3 extends over 15 amino acids. The germline CDR1 and CDR2 sequences are LNHDA and SQIVND (reference sequence). CDR3 DNA: TGTGCCAGTAGTATAGAGGGGAGGAGTACCGGGGAGCTGTTTTTT. Protein sequence: CASSIEGRSTGELFF.

This clone was found a few times. V gene TRBV14 combines with J gene TRBJ2-7; unclear D gene. This CDR3 is built from 13 residues. Germline CDR1 and CDR2: SGHDN and FVKESK. The V and J ends lost 2 bases and 0 bases respectively, with 5 bases between them. CDR3 in amino acids: CASSQLSSYEQYF. The CDR3 nucleotides are TGTGCCAGCAGCCAACTAAGCTCCTACGAGCAGTACTTC.

This clone was seen only a few times. The identical CDR3 is also encoded by other nucleotide sequences in the sample. The CDR3, as DNA: TGTGCCAGCAGCGTAGGTCGGGACTACTACAATGAGCAGTTCTTC. Amino acids: CASSVGRDYYNEQFF. The chain employs TRBV9 and TRBJ2-1, with 7 bases lining up with TRBD2. J gave up 3 bases and V 0 bases, and 3 bases lay outside the gene matches. The CDR3 loop spans 15 amino acids. Germline V gene lookup returns CDR1 SGDLS and CDR2 YYNGEE. Full variable domain (missing parts from reference TRBV9 and TRBJ2-1): DSGVTQTPKHLITATGQRVTLRCSPRSGDLSVYWYQQSLDQGLQFLIQYYNGEERAKGNILERFSAQQFPDLHSELNLSSLELGDSALYFCASSVGRDYYNEQFFGPGTRLTVL.

This clone was observed a few times. The gene calls are TRBV5-1 and TRBJ1-2, with D unresolved. CDR3 size: 15 residues. Germline lookup yields CDR1 SGHRS and CDR2 YFSETQ. V dropped 0 bases and J dropped 2 bases, with 11 bases sitting between them. The CDR3 loop reads CASSLAPSQNYGYTF. The CDR3 region has the DNA TGCGCCAGCAGCTTGGCGCCGAGCCAAAACTATGGCTACACCTTC. The full variable domain, rest sourced from reference TRBV5-1 and TRBJ1-2, is KAGVTQTPRYLIKTRGQQVTLSCSPISGHRSVSWYQQTPGQGLQFLFEYFSETQRNKGNFPGRFSGRQFSNSRSEMNVSTLELGDSALYLCASSLAPSQNYGYTFGSGTRLTVV.

The rearrangement links TRBV28 to TRBJ1-2; 7 positions agree with TRBD1. The ends lost 8 bases at V and 5 bases at J; junction bases unmatched: 8. Germline V CDR1 and CDR2: MDHEN, SYDVKM. The CDR3 extends over 13 amino acids. The CDR3 here is CASGRRGQYGYTF. For the CDR3, the DNA is TGTGCCAGCGGTCGGAGGGGACAGTATGGCTACACCTTC.

The table lists this clone with a few counts. This sequence joins TRBV28 and TRBJ1-5, with 7 bases fitting TRBD1. CDR3 length: 14 residues. Germline CDR1 is MDHEN and CDR2 is SYDVKM. The J segment lost 6 bases and the V segment lost 6 bases, leaving 8 bases of the junction unmatched. CDR3 sequence reads: CASSLRDRVQPQHF. The CDR3 nucleotides read TGTGCCAGCAGCCTCAGAGACAGGGTTCAGCCCCAGCATTTT.

This clone was counted a few times. The chain is built from TRBV7-2 and TRBJ1-1, with 7 bases fitting TRBD1. Germline values: CDR1 SGHTA, CDR2 FQGNSA. The V segment lost 4 bases and the J segment 1 base; nucleotides outside the gene matches: 6. The CDR3 sequence is 15 residues long. The CDR3 sequence: CASSYRTGANTEAFF. The DNA of the CDR3 is TGTGCCAGCAGCTATCGGACAGGAGCGAACACTGAAGCTTTCTTT.

The J gene is TRBJ1-5, the V gene TRBV19; D is ambiguous. There are 15 residues in the CDR3. The germline V and J ends were trimmed by 4 bases and 0 bases, with 10 bases remaining between them. From germline, CDR1 is LNHDA and CDR2 SQIVND (reference sequence). The CDR3 DNA reads as TGTGCCAGTAGTAGGACTACTGGTAGCAATCAGCCCCAGCATTTT. Protein sequence: CASSRTTGSNQPQHF.

The J gene is TRBJ2-5, the V gene TRBV5-1; 8 nucleotides match TRBD1. V gave up 1 base and J gave up 2 bases; unmatched junction bases: 4. CDR1 is SGHRS and CDR2 is YFSETQ in the germline V gene. The CDR3 is made up of 15 amino acids. CDR3 sequence (DNA): TGCGCCAGCAGCTTGCAGGGGGCCGTACAAGAGACCCAGTACTTC. This translates into CASSLQGAVQETQYF.

V usage is TRBV11-2 and J usage is TRBJ2-1; the match to TRBD2 covers 11 bases. The length of the CDR3 is 16 residues. With V trimmed by 4 bases and J by 7 bases, 9 bases remained unmatched. The germline CDR1 and CDR2 sequences are SGHAT and FQNNGV. The CDR3 bases are TGTGCCAGCAGCTCACAACTAGCGGGAGTGTCAAATGAGCAGTTCTTC. This gives the protein CASSSQLAGVSNEQFF. Based on the CDR3 plus reference TRBV11-2 and TRBJ2-1, the full variable domain is EAGVAQSPRYKIIEKRQSVAFWCNPISGHATLYWYQQILGQGPKLLIQFQNNGVVDDSQLPKDRFSAERLKGVDSTLKIQPAKLEDSAVYLCASSSQLAGVSNEQFFGPGTRLTVL.

J is TRBJ2-7 and V is TRBV10-3; perhaps TRBD1 as D (5 bases). Trimming left V 9 bases short and J 0 bases short, with 18 bases between. The CDR3 contains 15 residues. CDR1 is ENHRY, CDR2 SYGVKD, per germline. The CDR3 here is CAIGDLGRNSYEQYF. Here the CDR3 DNA reads TGTGCCATAGGGGATTTAGGGCGGAACTCCTACGAGCAGTACTTC.

The chain employs TRBV19 and TRBJ2-3; TRBD2 agrees at 8 bases. The CDR3 covers 12 residues. Trimming removed 7 bases from V and 8 bases from J; junction bases left unmatched: 5. In germline, CDR1 is LNHDA, CDR2 SQIVND (reference sequence). The CDR3 bases are TGTGCCAGTACTCTTCGGGGGGGTACGCAGTATTTT. It encodes CASTLRGGTQYF.

The rearrangement links TRBV11-2 to TRBJ2-5; D unclear. The CDR3 runs 14 residues. Germline CDR1 reads SGHAT; CDR2 reads FQNNGV. The V end was cut by 5 bases, the J end by 2 bases, with 12 bases between. This CDR3 is CASSPLRGQETQYF. CDR3 DNA: TGTGCCAGCAGCCCCCTACGTGGTCAAGAGACCCAGTACTTC.

This clone was detected only a few times. The chain's CDR3 is CASSVRGGDGYTF. CDR3 nucleotide sequence: TGTGCCAGCAGCGTAAGGGGAGGCGATGGCTACACCTTC. V gene TRBV9 combines with J gene TRBJ1-2, with a possible D match to TRBD1 (5 bases). The CDR3 covers 13 residues. Germline V CDR1 and CDR2: SGDLS, YYNGEE. Between the trimmed V and J ends, which lost 1 base and 6 bases, there was a span of 10 bases.

V and J are TRBV12-5 and TRBJ1-3; no clear D. V shed 3 bases and J shed 4 bases, with 10 bases lying between them. Germline V gene lookup returns CDR1 LGHNT and CDR2 FRNRAP. The CDR3 has 14 amino acids. CDR3 DNA sequence: TGTGCTAGTGGTTTACCGCAAGCAGGAAACACCATATATTTT. This sequence encodes CASGLPQAGNTIYF.

This clone is a singleton in its sample. The rearrangement links TRBV18 to TRBJ1-2; 7 bases fit TRBD1. V trimming: 6 bases; J trimming: 1 base; junction bases outside the gene matches: 2. The CDR3 totals 13 residues. From germline, CDR1 is KGHSH and CDR2 LQKENI. The CDR3 protein is CASSRDSNYGYTF. The CDR3 DNA reads TGTGCCAGCTCCCGGGACAGTAACTATGGCTACACCTTC.

V usage is TRBV30 and J usage is TRBJ2-1, with 10 bases aligning to TRBD2. CDR1 and CDR2 (germline): GTSNPN, SVGIG (reference sequence). CDR3 length equals 14 residues. The V gene end was trimmed by 4 bases and the J gene end by 7 bases; junction bases not matched to a gene: 7. For the CDR3, the DNA is TGTGCCTGGACCCGGACTAGCGGAAATAATGAGCAGTTCTTC. As protein: CAWTRTSGNNEQFF. The whole variable domain, filled in from reference TRBV30 and TRBJ2-1, reads SQTIHQWPATLVQPVGSPLSLECTVEGTSNPNLYWYRQAAGRGLQLLFYSVGIGQISSEVPQNLSASRPQDRQFILSSKKLLLSDSGFYLCAWTRTSGNNEQFFGPGTRLTVL.

J is TRBJ1-3 and V is TRBV24-1, with D possibly TRBD1 on 5 matching bases. Trimming removed 2 bases from V and 10 bases from J, with 23 bases in between. The length of the CDR3 is 17 residues. Germline CDR1 and CDR2: KGHDR and SFDVKD. CDR3 DNA sequence: TGTGCCACCAGTGATTCGGGCCCCGGCGGGGCGATGGGAACCATATATTTT. The encoded protein is CATSDSGPGGAMGTIYF.

This clone occurred once. The chain links TRBV7-6 to TRBJ1-1; a possible D gene is TRBD1 (5 bases). V dropped 5 bases and J dropped 0 bases, with 13 bases sitting between them. CDR1 and CDR2 (germline): SGHVS, FNYEAQ. CDR3 length: 15 residues. DNA of the CDR3: TGTGCCAGCAGCCCCCTGGGGGGAGTGAACACTGAAGCTTTCTTT. Its protein product is CASSPLGGVNTEAFF.

This chain joins TRBV6-5 and TRBJ2-7; TRBD2 is a possible D gene (6 bases). Germline V gives CDR1 MNHEY, CDR2 SVGAGI. V lost 6 bases and J lost 2, with 17 bases in between. CDR3 length: 15 amino acids. This chain's CDR3 is CASRTGDSSAYEQYF. The CDR3 bases are TGTGCCAGCAGGACTGGGGACTCGTCCGCCTACGAGCAGTACTTC.